This TCR beta chain emerged from a study of T-cell reconstitution after alpha-beta-depleted transplantation in children. Ten or more counts support this clonotype. Trimming cost V 5 bases and J 0 bases, with 14 bases left between them. CDR3 length equals 16 residues. Germline assignment: CDR1 SGHTA and CDR2 FQGTGA. Preparation of the TCRbeta library used unique molecular identifiers. MiXCR, run by TCRdb on the PCR reads, gives a single entry per CDR3 protein. The table shows about 610,000 distinct CDR3 sequences, with about 11% occurring only once. The TCR comes from a human donor who donated a stem cell graft to a child with acute myeloid leukemia. The rearrangement joins TRBV7-3 to TRBJ2-1; D is perhaps TRBD2 (6 bases). The sample in question was PBMCs from the stem cell graft donor, obtained from the stem cell graft. In DNA form, the CDR3 reads TGTGCCAGCAGCCCCCTCGGGGGAAGCTCCTACAATGAGCAGTTCTTC. Translating gives CASSPLGGSSYNEQFF.